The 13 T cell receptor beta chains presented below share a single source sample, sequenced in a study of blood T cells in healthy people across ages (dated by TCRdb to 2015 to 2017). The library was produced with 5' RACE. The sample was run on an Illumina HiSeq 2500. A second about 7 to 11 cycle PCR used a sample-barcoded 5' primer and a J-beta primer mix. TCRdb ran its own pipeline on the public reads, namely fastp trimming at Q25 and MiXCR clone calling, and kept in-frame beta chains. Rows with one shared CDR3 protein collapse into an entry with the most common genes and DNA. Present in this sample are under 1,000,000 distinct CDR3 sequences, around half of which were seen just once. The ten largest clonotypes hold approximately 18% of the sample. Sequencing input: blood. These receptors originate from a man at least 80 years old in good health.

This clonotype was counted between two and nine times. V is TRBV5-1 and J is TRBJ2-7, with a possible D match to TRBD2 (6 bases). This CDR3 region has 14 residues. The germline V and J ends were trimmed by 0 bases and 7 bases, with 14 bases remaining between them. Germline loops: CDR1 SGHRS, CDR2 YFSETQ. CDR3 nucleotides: TGCGCCAGCAGCTTGGGTTCACTTGGAGGGGAGCAGTACTTC. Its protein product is CASSLGSLGGEQYF.

The CDR3 reads CASKQGSTEAFF. As DNA, the CDR3 is TGTGCCAGCAAGCAGGGATCCACTGAAGCTTTCTTT. This rearrangement joins TRBV7-9 to TRBJ1-1; D possibly corresponds to TRBD1 (5 bases). Per germline, CDR1 SEHNR and CDR2 FQNEAQ (reference sequence). This CDR3 is 12 amino acids long. The V gene lost 7 bases and the J gene lost 4 bases, with 10 bases spanning the gap.

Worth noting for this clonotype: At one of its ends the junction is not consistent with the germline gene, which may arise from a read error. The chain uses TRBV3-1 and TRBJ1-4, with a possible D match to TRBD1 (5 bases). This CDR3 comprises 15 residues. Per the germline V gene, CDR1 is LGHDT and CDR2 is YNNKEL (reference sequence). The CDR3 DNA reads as TGTACCAGCAGCCCAGCCGGGACTGTAATATCCAAACTGTTTTTT. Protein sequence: CTSSPAGTVISKLFF.

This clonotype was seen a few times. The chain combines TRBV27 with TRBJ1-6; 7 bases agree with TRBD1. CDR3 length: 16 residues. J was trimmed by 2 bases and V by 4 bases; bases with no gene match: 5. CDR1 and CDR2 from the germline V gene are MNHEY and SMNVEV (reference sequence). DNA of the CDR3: TGTGCCAGCAGTTCCGCCGGGACAGCCTATAATTCACCCCTCCACTTT. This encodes CASSSAGTAYNSPLHF.

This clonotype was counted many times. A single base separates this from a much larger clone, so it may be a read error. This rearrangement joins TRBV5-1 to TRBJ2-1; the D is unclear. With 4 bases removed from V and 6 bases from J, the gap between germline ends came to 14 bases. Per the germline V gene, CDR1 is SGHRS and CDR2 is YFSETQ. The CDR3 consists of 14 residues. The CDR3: CASSVIGSFNEQFF. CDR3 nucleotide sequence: TGCGCCAGCAGCGTGATTGGCTCTTTCAATGAGCAGTTCTTC.

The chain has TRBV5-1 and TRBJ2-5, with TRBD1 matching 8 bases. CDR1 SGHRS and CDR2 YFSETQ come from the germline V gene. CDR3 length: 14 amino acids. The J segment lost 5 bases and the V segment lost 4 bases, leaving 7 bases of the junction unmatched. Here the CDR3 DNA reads TGCGCCAGCAGCCCCCCAGGGGGCGTGGAGACCCAGTACTTC. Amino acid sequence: CASSPPGGVETQYF.

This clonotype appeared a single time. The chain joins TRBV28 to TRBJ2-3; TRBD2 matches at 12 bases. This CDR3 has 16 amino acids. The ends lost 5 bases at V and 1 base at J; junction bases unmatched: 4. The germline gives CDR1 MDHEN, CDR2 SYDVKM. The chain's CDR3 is CASSPWTSGGTDTQYF. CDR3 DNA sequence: TGTGCCAGCAGTCCCTGGACTAGCGGGGGCACAGATACGCAGTATTTT. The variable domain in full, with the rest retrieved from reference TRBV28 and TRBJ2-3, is DVKVTQSSRYLVKRTGEKVFLECVQDMDHENMFWYRQDPGLGLRLIYFSYDVKMKEKGDIPEGYSVSREKKERFSLILESASTNQTSMYLCASSPWTSGGTDTQYFGPGTRLTVL.

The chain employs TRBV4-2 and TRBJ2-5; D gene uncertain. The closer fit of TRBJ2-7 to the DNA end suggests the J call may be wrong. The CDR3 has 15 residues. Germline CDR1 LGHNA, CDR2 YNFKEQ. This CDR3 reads CASSSPQQPTHEQYF. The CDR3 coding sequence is TGTGCCAGCAGCTCCCCACAACAGCCTACACACGAGCAGTACTTC.

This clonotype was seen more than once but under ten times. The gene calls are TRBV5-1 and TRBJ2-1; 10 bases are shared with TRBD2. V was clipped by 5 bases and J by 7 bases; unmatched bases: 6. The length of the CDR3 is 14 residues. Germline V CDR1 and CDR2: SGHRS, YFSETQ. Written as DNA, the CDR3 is TGCGCCAGCAGAGATAGCGGGAGGTCGAATGAGCAGTTCTTC. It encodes CASRDSGRSNEQFF.

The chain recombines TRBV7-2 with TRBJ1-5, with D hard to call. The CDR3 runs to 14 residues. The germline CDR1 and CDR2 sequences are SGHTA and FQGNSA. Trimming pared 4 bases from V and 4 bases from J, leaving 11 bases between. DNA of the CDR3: TGTGCCAGCAGCTCAGCGGGGAGGAATCAGCCCCAGCATTTT. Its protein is CASSSAGRNQPQHF.

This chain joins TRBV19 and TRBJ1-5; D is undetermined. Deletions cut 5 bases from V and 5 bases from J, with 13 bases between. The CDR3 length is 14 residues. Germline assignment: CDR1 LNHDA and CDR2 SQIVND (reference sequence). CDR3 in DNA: TGTGCCAGTAGTGTGAACAGTGGTTATCAGCCCCAGCATTTT. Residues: CASSVNSGYQPQHF.

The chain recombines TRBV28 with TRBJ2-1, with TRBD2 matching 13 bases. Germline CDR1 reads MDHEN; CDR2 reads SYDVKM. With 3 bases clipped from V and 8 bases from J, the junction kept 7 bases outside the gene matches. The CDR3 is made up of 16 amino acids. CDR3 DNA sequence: TGTGCCAGCAGTTTGCGGACTAGCGGGAGTACTGATGAGCAGTTCTTC. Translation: CASSLRTSGSTDEQFF.

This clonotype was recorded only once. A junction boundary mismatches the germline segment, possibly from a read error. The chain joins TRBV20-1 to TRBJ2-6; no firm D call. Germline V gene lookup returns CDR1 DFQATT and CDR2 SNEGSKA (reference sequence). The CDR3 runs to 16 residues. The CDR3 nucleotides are TGTAGTGCTGTTGGCAGGTCCCCCCCTGGGGCCAACGTCCTGACTTTC. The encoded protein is CSAVGRSPPGANVLTF.